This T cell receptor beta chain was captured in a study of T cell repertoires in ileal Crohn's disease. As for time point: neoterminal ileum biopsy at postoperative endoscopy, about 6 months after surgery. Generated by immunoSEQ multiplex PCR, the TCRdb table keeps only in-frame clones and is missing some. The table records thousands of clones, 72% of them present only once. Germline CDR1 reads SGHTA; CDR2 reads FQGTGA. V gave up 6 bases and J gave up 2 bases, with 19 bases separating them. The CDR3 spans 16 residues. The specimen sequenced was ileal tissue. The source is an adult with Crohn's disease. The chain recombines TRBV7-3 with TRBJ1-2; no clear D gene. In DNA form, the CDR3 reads TGTGCCAGCAGTCCCATCTCTAGTCAGATCAACTATGGCTACACCTTC. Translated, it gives CASSPISSQINYGYTF.